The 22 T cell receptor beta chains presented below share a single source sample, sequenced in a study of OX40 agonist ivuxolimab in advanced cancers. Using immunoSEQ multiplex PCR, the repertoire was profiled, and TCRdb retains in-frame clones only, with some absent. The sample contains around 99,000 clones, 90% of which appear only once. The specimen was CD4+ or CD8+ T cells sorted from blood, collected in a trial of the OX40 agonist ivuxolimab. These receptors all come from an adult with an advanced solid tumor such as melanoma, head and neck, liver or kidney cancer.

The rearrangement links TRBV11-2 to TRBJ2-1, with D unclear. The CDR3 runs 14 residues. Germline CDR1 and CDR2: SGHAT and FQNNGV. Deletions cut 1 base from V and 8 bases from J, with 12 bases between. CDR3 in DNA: TGTGCCAGCAGCTTAGTTCCCATTTGGGATGAGCAGTTCTTC. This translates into CASSLVPIWDEQFF.

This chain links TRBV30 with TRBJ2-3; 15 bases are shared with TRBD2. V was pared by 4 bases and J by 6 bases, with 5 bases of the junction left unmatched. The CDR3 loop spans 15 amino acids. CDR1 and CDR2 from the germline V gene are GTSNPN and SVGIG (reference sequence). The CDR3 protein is CAWTRTSGRADTQYF. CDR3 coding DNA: TGTGCCTGGACCAGGACTAGCGGGAGGGCGGATACGCAGTATTTT. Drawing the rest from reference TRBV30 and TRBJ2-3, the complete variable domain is SQTIHQWPATLVQPVGSPLSLECTVEGTSNPNLYWYRQAAGRGLQLLFYSVGIGQISSEVPQNLSASRPQDRQFILSSKKLLLSDSGFYLCAWTRTSGRADTQYFGPGTRLTVL.

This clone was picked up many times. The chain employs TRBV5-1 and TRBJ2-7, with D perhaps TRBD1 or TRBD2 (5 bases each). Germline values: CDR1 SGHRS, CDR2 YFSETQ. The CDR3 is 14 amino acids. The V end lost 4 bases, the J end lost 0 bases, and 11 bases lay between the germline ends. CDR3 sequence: CASSRDASSYEQYF. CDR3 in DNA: TGCGCCAGCAGCCGGGACGCAAGCTCCTACGAGCAGTACTTC.

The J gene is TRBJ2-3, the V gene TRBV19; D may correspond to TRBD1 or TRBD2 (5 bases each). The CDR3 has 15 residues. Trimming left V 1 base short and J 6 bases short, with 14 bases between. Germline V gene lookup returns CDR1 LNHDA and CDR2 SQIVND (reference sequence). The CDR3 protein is CASSIGLKRGDTQYF. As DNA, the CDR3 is TGTGCCAGTAGTATAGGTCTCAAACGGGGCGATACGCAGTATTTT.

The CDR3 loop is CASSFFPSGANVLTF. CDR3 DNA sequence: TGTGCCAGCAGTTTCTTCCCCTCTGGGGCCAACGTCCTGACTTTC. J is TRBJ2-6 and V is TRBV27; D remains ambiguous. Germline V gives CDR1 MNHEY, CDR2 SMNVEV (reference sequence). V was clipped by 3 bases and J by 0 bases, with 6 bases between them. The CDR3 consists of 15 residues.

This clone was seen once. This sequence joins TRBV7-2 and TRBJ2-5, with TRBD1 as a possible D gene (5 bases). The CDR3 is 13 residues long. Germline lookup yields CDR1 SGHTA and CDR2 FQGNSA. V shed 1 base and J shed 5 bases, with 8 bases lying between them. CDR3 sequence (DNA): TGTGCCAGCAGCTTAGGGGGCTGGGAGACCCAGTACTTC. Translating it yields CASSLGGWETQYF.

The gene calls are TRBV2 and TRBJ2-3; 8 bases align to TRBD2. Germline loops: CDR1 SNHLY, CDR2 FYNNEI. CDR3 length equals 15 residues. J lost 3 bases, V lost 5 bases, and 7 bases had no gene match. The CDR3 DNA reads TGTGCCAGCAGTTTCCGGGGGGGCGGGACAGATACGCAGTATTTT. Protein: CASSFRGGGTDTQYF.

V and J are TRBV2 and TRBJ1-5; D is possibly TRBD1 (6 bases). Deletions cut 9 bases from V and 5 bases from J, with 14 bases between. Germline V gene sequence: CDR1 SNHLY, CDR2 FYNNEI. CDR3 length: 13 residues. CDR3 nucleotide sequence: TGTGCCAGTACAGGGTTTGGGGATCAGCCCCAGCATTTT. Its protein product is CASTGFGDQPQHF.

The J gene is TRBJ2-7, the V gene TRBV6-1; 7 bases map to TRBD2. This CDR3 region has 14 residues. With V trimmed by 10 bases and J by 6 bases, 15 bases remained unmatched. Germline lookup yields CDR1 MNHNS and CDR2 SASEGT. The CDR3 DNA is TGTGCCACCTTGCTGAGGGCGGGAGTCAGCGAGCAGTACTTC. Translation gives CATLLRAGVSEQYF.

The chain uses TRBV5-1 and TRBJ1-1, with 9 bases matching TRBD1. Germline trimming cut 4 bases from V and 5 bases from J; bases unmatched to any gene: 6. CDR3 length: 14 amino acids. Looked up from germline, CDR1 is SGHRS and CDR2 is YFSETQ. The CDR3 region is CASSTGGAGTEAFF. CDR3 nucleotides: TGCGCCAGCAGCACAGGGGGCGCGGGGACTGAAGCTTTCTTT.

The CDR3 DNA reads as TGTGCCAGCAGTTCGACAGGGGCACCTGAAGCTTTCTTT. This codes for CASSSTGAPEAFF. The chain joins TRBV6-6 to TRBJ1-1, with 8 bases identical to TRBD1. This CDR3 spans 13 amino acids. Losses at the gene ends were 4 bases for V and 6 bases for J; bases not matched to a gene: 4. CDR1 and CDR2 from the germline V gene are MNHNY and SVGAGI (reference sequence).

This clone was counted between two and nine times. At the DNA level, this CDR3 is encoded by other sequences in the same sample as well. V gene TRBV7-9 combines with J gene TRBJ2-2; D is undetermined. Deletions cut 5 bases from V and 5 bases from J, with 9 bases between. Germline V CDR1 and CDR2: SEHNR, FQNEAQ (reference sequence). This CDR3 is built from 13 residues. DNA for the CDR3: TGTGCCAGCAGCCTCAGAGGTACCGGGGAGCTGTTTTTT. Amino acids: CASSLRGTGELFF.

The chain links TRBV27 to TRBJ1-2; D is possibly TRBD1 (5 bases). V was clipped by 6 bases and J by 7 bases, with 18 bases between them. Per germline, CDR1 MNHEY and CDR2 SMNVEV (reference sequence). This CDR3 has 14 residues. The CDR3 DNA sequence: TGTGCCAGCAGCTCCCTCCAGGGTTTCCTTGGCTACACCTTC. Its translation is CASSSLQGFLGYTF.

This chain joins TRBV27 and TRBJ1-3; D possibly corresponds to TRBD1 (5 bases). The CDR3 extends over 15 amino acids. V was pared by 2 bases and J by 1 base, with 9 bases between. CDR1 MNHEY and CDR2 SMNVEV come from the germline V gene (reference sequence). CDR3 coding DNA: TGTGCCAGCAGTTTAGCAGGGAGGTCTGGAAACACCATATATTTT. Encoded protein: CASSLAGRSGNTIYF.

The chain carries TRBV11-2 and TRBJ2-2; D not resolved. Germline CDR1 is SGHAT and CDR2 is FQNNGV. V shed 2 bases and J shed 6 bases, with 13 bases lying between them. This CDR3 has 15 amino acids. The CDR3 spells CASSLRSRWAGELFF. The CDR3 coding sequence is TGTGCCAGCAGCTTAAGGAGTAGGTGGGCCGGGGAGCTGTTTTTT.

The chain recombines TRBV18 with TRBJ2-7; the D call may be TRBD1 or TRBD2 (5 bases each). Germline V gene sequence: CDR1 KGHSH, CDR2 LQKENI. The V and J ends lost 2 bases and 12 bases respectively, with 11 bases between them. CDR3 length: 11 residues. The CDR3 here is CASSPGQGRYF. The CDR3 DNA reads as TGTGCCAGCTCACCAGGGCAGGGACGGTACTTC.

The CDR3 DNA sequence: TGTGCCAGCAGTCAACAAGGACTAGCGGGGAAAGATACGCAGTATTTT. Amino acids: CASSQQGLAGKDTQYF. This chain links TRBV2 with TRBJ2-3, with TRBD2 matching over 12 bases. There are 16 residues in the CDR3. The germline V gene has CDR1 SNHLY and CDR2 FYNNEI. J gave up 5 bases and V 5 bases, and 8 bases lay outside the gene matches.

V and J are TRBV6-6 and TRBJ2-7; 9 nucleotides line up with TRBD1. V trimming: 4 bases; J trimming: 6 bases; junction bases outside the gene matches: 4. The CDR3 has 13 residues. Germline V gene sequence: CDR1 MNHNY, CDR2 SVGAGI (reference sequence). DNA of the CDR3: TGTGCCAGCAGTTCTGGGACAGGGACCGAGCAGTACTTC. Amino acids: CASSSGTGTEQYF.

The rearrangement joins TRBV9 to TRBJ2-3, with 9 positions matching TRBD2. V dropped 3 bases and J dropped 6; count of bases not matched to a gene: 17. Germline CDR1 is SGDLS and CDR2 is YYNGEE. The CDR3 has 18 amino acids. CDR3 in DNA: TGTGCCAGCAGCGCTTCTATAGCGGGAGTCCCTCCCGGGGATACGCAGTATTTT. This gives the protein CASSASIAGVPPGDTQYF.

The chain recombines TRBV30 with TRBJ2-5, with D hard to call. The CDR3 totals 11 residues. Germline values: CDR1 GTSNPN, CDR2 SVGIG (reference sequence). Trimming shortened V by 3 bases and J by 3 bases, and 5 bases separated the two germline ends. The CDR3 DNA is TGTGCCTGGAGGATGGAAGAGACCCAGTACTTC. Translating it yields CAWRMEETQYF.

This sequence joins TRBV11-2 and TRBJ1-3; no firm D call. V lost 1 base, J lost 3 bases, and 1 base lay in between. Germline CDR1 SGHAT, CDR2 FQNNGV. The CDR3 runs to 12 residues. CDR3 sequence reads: CASSLGGNTIYF. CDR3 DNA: TGTGCCAGCAGCTTAGGTGGAAACACCATATATTTT.

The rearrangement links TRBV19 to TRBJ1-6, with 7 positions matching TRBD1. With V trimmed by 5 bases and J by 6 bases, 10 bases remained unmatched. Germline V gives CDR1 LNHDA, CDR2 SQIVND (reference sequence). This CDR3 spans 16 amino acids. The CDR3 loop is CASSPGTEPINSPLHF. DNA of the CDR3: TGTGCCAGTAGTCCTGGGACAGAGCCGATTAATTCACCCCTCCACTTT.